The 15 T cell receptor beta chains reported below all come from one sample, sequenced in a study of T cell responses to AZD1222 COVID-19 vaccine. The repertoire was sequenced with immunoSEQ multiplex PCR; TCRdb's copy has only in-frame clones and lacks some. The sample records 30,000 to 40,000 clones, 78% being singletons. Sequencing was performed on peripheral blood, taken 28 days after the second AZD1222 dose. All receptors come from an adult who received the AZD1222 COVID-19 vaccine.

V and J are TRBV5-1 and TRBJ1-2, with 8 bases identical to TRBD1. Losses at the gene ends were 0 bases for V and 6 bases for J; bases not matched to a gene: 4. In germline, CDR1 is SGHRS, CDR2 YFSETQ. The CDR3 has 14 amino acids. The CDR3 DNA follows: TGCGCCAGCAGCTTGGGAGACAGGGGTAATGGCTACACCTTC. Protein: CASSLGDRGNGYTF.

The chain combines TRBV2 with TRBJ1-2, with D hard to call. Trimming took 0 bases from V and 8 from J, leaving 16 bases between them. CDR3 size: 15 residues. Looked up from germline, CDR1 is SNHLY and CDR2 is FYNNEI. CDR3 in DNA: TGTGCCAGCAGTGAAGCGCTTCGAGGTTCGGGGGGCTACACCTTC. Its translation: CASSEALRGSGGYTF.

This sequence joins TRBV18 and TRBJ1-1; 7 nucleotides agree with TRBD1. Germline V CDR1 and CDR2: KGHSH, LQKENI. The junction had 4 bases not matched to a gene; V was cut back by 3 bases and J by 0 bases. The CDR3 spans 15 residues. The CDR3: CASSPMTGLNTEAFF. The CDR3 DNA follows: TGTGCCAGCTCACCGATGACAGGGTTGAACACTGAAGCTTTCTTT.

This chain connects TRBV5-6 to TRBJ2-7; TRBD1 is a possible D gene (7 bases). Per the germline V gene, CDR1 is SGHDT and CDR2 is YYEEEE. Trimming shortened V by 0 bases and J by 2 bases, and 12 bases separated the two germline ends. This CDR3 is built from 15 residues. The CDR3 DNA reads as TGTGCCAGCAGCTTGGCGGCGGGACAGACCTACGAGCAGTACGTC. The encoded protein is CASSLAAGQTYEQYV.

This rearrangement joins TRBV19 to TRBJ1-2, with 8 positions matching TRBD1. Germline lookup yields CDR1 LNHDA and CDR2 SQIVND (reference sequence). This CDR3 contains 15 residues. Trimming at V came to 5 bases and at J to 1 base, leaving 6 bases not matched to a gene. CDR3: CASSPRQGRNYGYTF. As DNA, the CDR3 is TGTGCCAGTAGTCCCCGACAGGGGCGTAACTATGGCTACACCTTC.

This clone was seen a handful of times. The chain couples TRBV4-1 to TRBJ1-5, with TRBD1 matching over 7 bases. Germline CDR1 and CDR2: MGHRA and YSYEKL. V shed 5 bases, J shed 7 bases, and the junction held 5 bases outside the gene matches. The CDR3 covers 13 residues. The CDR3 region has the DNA TGCGCCAGCAGCTCGACAGGGCGGCAGCCCCAGCATTTT. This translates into CASSSTGRQPQHF.

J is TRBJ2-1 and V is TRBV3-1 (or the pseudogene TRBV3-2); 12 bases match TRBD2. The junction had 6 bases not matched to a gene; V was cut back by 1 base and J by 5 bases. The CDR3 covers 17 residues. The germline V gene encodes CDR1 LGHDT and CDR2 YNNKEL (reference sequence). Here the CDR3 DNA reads TGTGCCAGCAGCCAAGTAAGACTAGCGGGGGTCGACAATGAGCAGTTCTTC. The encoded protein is CASSQVRLAGVDNEQFF.

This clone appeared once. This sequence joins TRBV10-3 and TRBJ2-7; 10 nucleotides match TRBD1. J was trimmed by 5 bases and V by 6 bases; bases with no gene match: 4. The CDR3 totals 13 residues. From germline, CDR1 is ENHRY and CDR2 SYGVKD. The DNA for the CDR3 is TGTGCCATCAGGGGGACAGGGGATCACGAGCAGTACGTC. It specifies CAIRGTGDHEQYV.

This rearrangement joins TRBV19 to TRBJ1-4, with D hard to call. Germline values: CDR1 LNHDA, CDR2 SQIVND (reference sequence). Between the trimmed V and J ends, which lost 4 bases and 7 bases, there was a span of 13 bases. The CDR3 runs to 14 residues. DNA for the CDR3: TGTGCCAGTAGTACTGCCTCGGGAGGTGAAAAACTGTTTTTT. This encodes CASSTASGGEKLFF.

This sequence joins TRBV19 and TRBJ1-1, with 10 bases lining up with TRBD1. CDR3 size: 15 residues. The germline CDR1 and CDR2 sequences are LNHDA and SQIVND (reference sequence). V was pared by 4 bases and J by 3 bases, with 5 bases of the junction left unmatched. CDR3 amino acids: CASSNRQGAYTEAFF. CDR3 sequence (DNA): TGTGCCAGTAGTAACCGACAGGGGGCATACACTGAAGCTTTCTTT.

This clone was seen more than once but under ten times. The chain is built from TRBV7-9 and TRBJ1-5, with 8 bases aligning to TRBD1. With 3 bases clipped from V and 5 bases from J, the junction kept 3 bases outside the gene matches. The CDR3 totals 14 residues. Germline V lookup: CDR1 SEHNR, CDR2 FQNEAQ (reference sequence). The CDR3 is CASSFQGAHQPQHF. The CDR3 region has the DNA TGTGCCAGCAGCTTCCAGGGGGCACATCAGCCCCAGCATTTT. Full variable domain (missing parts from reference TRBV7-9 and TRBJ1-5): DTGVSQNPRHKITKRGQNVTFRCDPISEHNRLYWYRQTLGQGPEFLTYFQNEAQLEKSRLLSDRFSAERPKGSFSTLEIQRTEQGDSAMYLCASSFQGAHQPQHFGDGTRLSIL.

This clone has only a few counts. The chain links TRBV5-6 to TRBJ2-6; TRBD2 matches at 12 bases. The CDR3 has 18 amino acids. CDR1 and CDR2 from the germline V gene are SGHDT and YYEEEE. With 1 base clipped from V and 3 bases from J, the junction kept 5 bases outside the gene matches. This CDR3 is CASSLKRLAGVGANVLTF. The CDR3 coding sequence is TGTGCCAGCAGCTTGAAGAGACTAGCGGGAGTTGGGGCCAACGTCCTGACTTTC. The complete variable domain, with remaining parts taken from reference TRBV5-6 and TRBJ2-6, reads DAGVTQSPTHLIKTRGQQVTLRCSPKSGHDTVSWYQQALGQGPQFIFQYYEEEERQRGNFPDRFSGHQFPNYSSELNVNALLLGDSALYLCASSLKRLAGVGANVLTFGAGSRLTVL.

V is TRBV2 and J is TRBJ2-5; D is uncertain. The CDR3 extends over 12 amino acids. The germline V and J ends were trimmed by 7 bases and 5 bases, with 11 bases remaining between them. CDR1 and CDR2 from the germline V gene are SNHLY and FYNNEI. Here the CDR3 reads CASTPSRETQYF. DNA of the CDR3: TGTGCCAGCACCCCCTCCCGGGAGACCCAGTACTTC.

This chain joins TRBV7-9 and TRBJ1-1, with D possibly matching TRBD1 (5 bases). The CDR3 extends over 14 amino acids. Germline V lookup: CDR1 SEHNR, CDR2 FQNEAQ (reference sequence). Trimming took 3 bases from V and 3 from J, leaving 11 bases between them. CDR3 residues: CASSFQGGDTEAFF. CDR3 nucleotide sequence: TGTGCCAGCAGCTTCCAGGGTGGGGACACTGAAGCTTTCTTT.

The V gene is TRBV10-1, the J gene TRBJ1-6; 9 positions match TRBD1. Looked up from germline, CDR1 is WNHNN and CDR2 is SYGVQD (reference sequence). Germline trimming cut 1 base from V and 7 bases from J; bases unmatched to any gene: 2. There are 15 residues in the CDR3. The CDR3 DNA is TGCGCCAGCAGTGAGTGGACAGGGGAAAATTCACCCCTCCACTTT. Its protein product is CASSEWTGENSPLHF.